The clone carrying this T cell receptor beta chain came up many times. The antigen is not known. This record belongs to a study of T cell repertoires in cytomegalovirus infection. At the level of the study: Public TCR beta signatures marked donors with CMV infection and the matching HLA.

Trimming took 6 bases from V and 4 from J; bases not matched to a gene: 2. CDR3 size: 12 residues. TCRdb re-analysed the reads in MiXCR, keeping a single row per CDR3 protein. The sample lists fewer than 85,000 distinct CDR3 sequences, about 4.2% occurring once. Study conclusions and caveats: The study identified carriers of CMV plus the relevant HLA from cumulative public TCR beta family frequency. There were HLA-C-restricted CMV-specific TCR beta clonotypes dominating the ex vivo response.

This sequence joins TRBV12-3 or TRBV12-4 and TRBJ1-1, with 7 bases matching TRBD1. The receptor's source is a human donor in good health (CMV status not recorded). Some clones in this sample may be carry-over from other donors' samples. Sample: PBMCs. This chain's CDR3 is CASSRDSTEAFF. The CDR3 nucleotides read TGTGCCAGCAGCCGGGACAGCACTGAAGCTTTCTTT.